The T cell receptor beta chain described here comes from a study of T cells in Graves' hyperthyroidism and ophthalmopathy. Amplification targeted TCR beta CDR3 regions from RNA transcripts. The HTBI set primed first-round TCR CDR3 RT-PCR. TCRdb re-called the multiplex PCR reads with MiXCR, one entry per CDR3 protein. In the table there are 700,000 or so distinct CDR3 sequences, about 17% of which are singletons. Details on this clonotype: It may be a read error: a sequence one base away is much more abundant.

This CDR3 comprises 15 residues. From germline, CDR1 is KGHSH and CDR2 LQKENI. The TCR sequence derives from a man younger than 30 with Graves' hyperthyroidism. The sample taken for sequencing was blood. This chain joins TRBV18 and TRBJ1-1; tentative D call: TRBD1 (5 bases). CDR3 nucleotides: TGTGCCAGCTCACCACCGGCAGGTCAGGACACTAAAGCTTTCTTT. Protein sequence: CASSPPAGQDTKAFF.